A selection of T cell receptor beta chains follows, all from one sample in a study of T cells after yellow fever vaccination. MiXCR, run by TCRdb on the 5' RACE reads, gives a single entry per CDR3 protein. Of a few hundred thousand distinct CDR3 sequences detected, roughly a fifth appear once; the ten largest clones hold roughly an eighth. The sample was PBMCs, taken 15 days after the yellow fever booster vaccination. These receptors were obtained from a young man who received the YFV17D yellow fever vaccine. CDR3s include the opening cysteine and the closing phenylalanine or tryptophan. D genes are given only for firm matches. The listing skips clone size in some rows; elsewhere it reads once, few, many or a size class.

d_gene,j_gene,abundance,v_gene,CDR3aa,CDR3nt
NA,TRBJ2-2,NA,TRBV27,CASSVSGAGELFF,TGTGCCAGCAGTGTATCAGGGGCCGGGGAGCTGTTTTTT
NA,TRBJ2-2,few,TRBV11-2,CASSLDGGELFF,TGTGCCAGCAGCTTAGATGGCGGGGAGCTGTTTTTT
TRBD2,TRBJ2-1,NA,TRBV20-1,CSARVLAGGRGSYNEQFF,TGCAGTGCTAGAGTGTTGGCGGGAGGTCGGGGCTCCTACAATGAGCAGTTCTTC
NA,TRBJ2-3,few,TRBV5-1,CVTQLDTGRGDTQYF,TGCGTAACGCAGCTTGACACGGGACGGGGGGATACGCAGTATTTT
NA,TRBJ2-1,NA,TRBV19,CASSILVPKVQFF,TGTGCCAGTAGTATCCTGGTGCCTAAAGTCCAGTTCTTC
NA,TRBJ2-7,NA,TRBV7-2,CASSARGSSNYEQYF,TGTGCCAGCAGCGCCCGGGGGTCTAGCAACTACGAGCAGTACTTC
NA,TRBJ1-4,NA,TRBV6-5,CASSYSGRHNEKLFF,TGTGCCAGCAGTTACTCTGGCAGACATAATGAAAAACTGTTTTTT
TRBD1,TRBJ1-2,NA,TRBV20-1,CSARDRGQNSYGYTF,TGCAGTGCTAGAGATCGGGGACAGAACAGTTATGGCTACACCTTC
TRBD1,TRBJ2-1,few,TRBV6-1,CASSPRDRAGNEQFF,TGTGCCAGCAGCCCGCGGGACAGGGCGGGGAATGAGCAGTTCTTC
NA,TRBJ2-7,few,TRBV7-2,CASSLGTETYEQYF,TGTGCCAGCAGCTTAGGAACGGAAACCTACGAGCAGTACTTC
NA,TRBJ1-1,NA,TRBV29-1,CSVEEGQGEAFF,TGCAGCGTTGAAGAAGGGCAGGGGGAAGCTTTCTTT
NA,TRBJ2-4,few,TRBV28,CASSLLRGRWGKSIQYF,TGTGCCAGCAGTTTATTGCGGGGTCGGTGGGGAAAATCCATTCAGTACTTC
NA,TRBJ2-6,NA,TRBV5-5,CASSLHTETTGANVLTF,TGTGCCAGCAGCTTACACACCGAGACAACCGGGGCCAACGTCCTGACTTTC
NA,TRBJ2-5,few,TRBV29-1,CSVQPQETQYF,TGCAGCGTCCAACCCCAAGAGACCCAGTACTTC
NA,TRBJ1-2,NA,TRBV5-5,CASSLGVSGGQYGYTF,TGTGCCAGCAGCTTGGGCGTCTCCGGGGGCCAGTATGGCTACACCTTC
NA,TRBJ2-7,NA,TRBV18,CASSPPGWEEQYF,TGTGCCAGCTCACCACCGGGGTGGGAGGAGCAGTACTTC
NA,TRBJ2-3,few,TRBV4-3,CASSQDPQGAGDTQYF,TGCGCCAGCAGCCAAGACCCGCAGGGAGCCGGAGATACGCAGTATTTT
TRBD2,TRBJ2-1,NA,TRBV7-6,CASSLGGTSTGEQFF,TGTGCCAGCAGCTTAGGCGGGACTAGTACCGGTGAGCAGTTCTTC
TRBD1,TRBJ2-5,many,TRBV12-3/TRBV12-4,CASSAGGGGGETQYF,TGTGCCAGCAGTGCAGGGGGCGGCGGAGGGGAGACCCAGTACTTC
NA,TRBJ1-2,NA,TRBV6-1,CASRRAAGVNYGYTF,TGTGCCAGCAGAAGGGCGGCAGGGGTTAACTATGGCTACACCTTC
NA,TRBJ1-2,few,TRBV20-1,CSARVGTGYTF,TGCAGTGCTAGAGTAGGGACCGGCTACACCTTC
NA,TRBJ2-3,NA,TRBV7-6,CASSRERLPVTDTQYF,TGTGCCAGCAGTCGAGAGAGGCTTCCAGTAACAGATACGCAGTATTTT
TRBD1,TRBJ2-7,NA,TRBV3-1,CASSRSTGGASEQYF,TGTGCCAGCAGCCGATCGACAGGGGGGGCTTCCGAGCAGTACTTC
NA,TRBJ1-1,few,TRBV20-1,CSAGARADAEAFF,TGCAGTGCTGGAGCCCGGGCTGACGCTGAAGCTTTCTTT
TRBD1,TRBJ1-4,few,TRBV7-8,CASSPGQGRLNEKLFF,TGTGCCAGCAGCCCGGGACAGGGCCGACTTAATGAAAAACTGTTTTTT
NA,TRBJ2-1,NA,TRBV4-3,CASSQGHNEQFF,TGCGCCAGCAGCCAAGGACACAATGAGCAGTTCTTC
TRBD2,TRBJ2-3,NA,TRBV20-1,CSARSSGRGTDTQYF,TGCAGTGCTAGATCTAGCGGGAGGGGTACAGATACGCAGTATTTT
TRBD1,TRBJ2-1,NA,TRBV27,CASSYRQGVSYNEQFF,TGTGCCAGCAGTTACCGACAGGGGGTTTCCTACAATGAGCAGTTCTTC
TRBD1,TRBJ1-1,NA,TRBV7-2,CASSSYLTGEKAFF,TGTGCCAGCAGCTCCTACCTCACAGGGGAGAAAGCTTTCTTT
TRBD2,TRBJ2-7,NA,TRBV20-1,CSARSGGGEQYF,TGCAGTGCTAGATCCGGGGGGGGAGAGCAGTACTTC
TRBD2,TRBJ2-7,NA,TRBV11-2,CASSILTSGSVGEQYF,TGTGCCAGCAGCATACTGACTAGCGGGAGTGTGGGCGAGCAGTACTTC
NA,TRBJ2-1,few,TRBV6-2/TRBV6-3,CASSLRGPGPLEQFF,TGTGCCAGCAGCCTACGGGGGCCCGGACCCTTAGAGCAGTTCTTC
NA,TRBJ1-1,many,TRBV29-1,CSVEGGTEAFF,TGCAGCGTTGAGGGGGGCACTGAAGCTTTCTTT
NA,TRBJ1-1,few,TRBV4-1,CASSQREGGFTEAFF,TGCGCCAGCAGCCAGAGGGAGGGAGGCTTCACTGAAGCTTTCTTT
NA,TRBJ2-1,NA,TRBV29-1,CSTLGQASYNEQFF,TGCAGCACGTTAGGGCAGGCATCCTACAATGAGCAGTTCTTC
TRBD2,TRBJ2-5,few,TRBV10-3,CAITRSGGSQETQYF,TGTGCCATCACCCGTAGCGGGGGCAGCCAAGAGACCCAGTACTTC
NA,TRBJ2-7,NA,TRBV29-1,CSVEEGVRESYEQYF,TGCAGCGTTGAAGAAGGGGTCAGGGAATCCTACGAGCAGTACTTC
NA,TRBJ2-7,NA,TRBV7-2,CASSTGLEQYF,TGTGCCAGCAGCACGGGACTCGAGCAGTACTTC
TRBD2,TRBJ2-1,NA,TRBV2,CASSAREGTNEQFF,TGTGCCAGCAGTGCCAGGGAGGGTACCAATGAGCAGTTCTTC
NA,TRBJ1-1,few,TRBV7-3,CASSSQSNTEAFF,TGTGCCAGCAGCTCCCAAAGTAACACTGAAGCTTTCTTT
NA,TRBJ2-7,NA,TRBV6-6,CASSPSSGSEQYF,TGTGCCAGCAGTCCAAGCTCAGGGTCCGAGCAGTACTTC
TRBD2,TRBJ2-1,NA,TRBV12-3/TRBV12-4,CASRPTSGNNNEQFF,TGTGCCAGCAGACCGACTAGCGGGAACAATAATGAGCAGTTCTTC
NA,TRBJ1-1,few,TRBV5-1,CASSPTSGDNTEAFF,TGCGCCAGCAGCCCCACTTCAGGGGATAACACTGAAGCTTTCTTT
NA,TRBJ1-1,NA,TRBV7-3,CASSLTVSSSEAFF,TGTGCCAGCAGCTTAACGGTTTCTTCTTCTGAAGCTTTCTTT
TRBD1,TRBJ2-7,NA,TRBV14,CASSPLSGTGYEQYF,TGTGCCAGCAGCCCGCTATCCGGGACAGGCTACGAGCAGTACTTC
NA,TRBJ2-2,once,TRBV5-1,CASSSGLIGAGELFF,TGCGCCAGCAGCTCGGGACTCATTGGGGCCGGGGAGCTGTTTTTT
TRBD2,TRBJ2-1,few,TRBV5-1,CASSAGTSGSRYNEQFF,TGCGCCAGCAGCGCAGGGACTAGCGGGAGTCGCTACAATGAGCAGTTCTTC
TRBD1,TRBJ2-3,many,TRBV7-9,CASRPIGQGGADTQYF,TGTGCCAGCAGACCCATCGGACAGGGGGGCGCAGATACGCAGTATTTT
TRBD2,TRBJ2-7,NA,TRBV18,CASSPDPLGGEQYF,TGTGCCAGCTCACCAGACCCTCTGGGGGGGGAGCAGTACTTC
NA,TRBJ2-4,NA,TRBV6-5,CASSYSHTKNIQCF,TGTGCCAGCAGTTACTCCCATACCAAAAACATTCAGTGCTTC
NA,TRBJ1-1,many,TRBV7-2,CASSFLNTEAFF,TGTGCCAGCAGCTTCCTGAACACTGAAGCTTTCTTT
NA,TRBJ2-1,NA,TRBV20-1,CSAPLRYNEQFF,TGCAGTGCTCCCCTGCGGTACAATGAGCAGTTCTTC
NA,TRBJ2-3,few,TRBV6-1,CASRRSGPNTDTQYF,TGTGCCAGCAGGCGATCGGGTCCAAACACAGATACGCAGTATTTT
TRBD2,TRBJ2-1,NA,TRBV7-8,CASSSSPASGGHNEQFF,TGTGCCAGCAGCTCATCCCCTGCTAGCGGGGGTCACAATGAGCAGTTCTTC
NA,TRBJ2-4,few,TRBV3-1,CASSQAGADIRGIQYF,TGTGCCAGCAGCCAAGCCGGGGCCGACATCCGGGGCATTCAGTACTTC
TRBD2,TRBJ2-1,NA,TRBV7-3,CASSPAPGLAFREQFF,TGTGCCAGCAGCCCCGCCCCGGGACTAGCTTTCCGTGAGCAGTTCTTC
TRBD1,TRBJ1-2,few,TRBV6-1,CASLQSRDRDGYTF,TGTGCCAGCCTACAAAGCCGGGACAGGGACGGCTACACCTTC
TRBD2,TRBJ2-7,NA,TRBV10-3,CAISESASGRNEQYF,TGTGCCATCAGTGAGTCGGCTAGCGGGAGGAACGAGCAGTACTTC
NA,TRBJ1-1,NA,TRBV12-3/TRBV12-4,CASTLNGWKAFF,TGTGCCAGCACTCTGAACGGTTGGAAAGCTTTCTTT
NA,TRBJ2-7,few,TRBV3-1,CASSPSRNYEQYF,TGTGCCAGCAGCCCTAGCCGCAACTACGAGCAGTACTTC